This T cell receptor (beta chain) was sequenced for a study of tissue T cells after allogeneic stem cell transplantation. Study information: Pathologist review favored tissue samples showing histologically apparent lymphocytes.

Germline assignment: CDR1 SGHRS and CDR2 YFSETQ. V was pared by 1 base and J by 6 bases, with 11 bases of the junction left unmatched. The CDR3 spans 16 residues. TCRdb's table, derived via immunoSEQ multiplex PCR, lists solely in-frame clones and lacks some. The repertoire holds about 5,300 clones, with approximately 74% as singletons. Autopsy tissues spanned esophagus to rectum, liver, skin, and lymphoid organs including spleen. A remark on this clone: Antigen unknown.

Overall study results and limits: Anatomically similar tissues had similar TCR repertoires within each patient. Few T cell clones were shared across patients, but motif clusters showed tissue-specific shared signatures.

Here the sequenced sample was tissue from the colon, taken at autopsy. The sequence was collected from a female donor of 60 years or more with lung cancer. V and J are TRBV5-1 and TRBJ2-7; TRBD2 matches at 9 bases. CDR3 in DNA: TGCGCCAGCAGCTTGCAGGGCGGGGGGGCCGAGGGCGAGCAGTACTTC. This encodes CASSLQGGGAEGEQYF.